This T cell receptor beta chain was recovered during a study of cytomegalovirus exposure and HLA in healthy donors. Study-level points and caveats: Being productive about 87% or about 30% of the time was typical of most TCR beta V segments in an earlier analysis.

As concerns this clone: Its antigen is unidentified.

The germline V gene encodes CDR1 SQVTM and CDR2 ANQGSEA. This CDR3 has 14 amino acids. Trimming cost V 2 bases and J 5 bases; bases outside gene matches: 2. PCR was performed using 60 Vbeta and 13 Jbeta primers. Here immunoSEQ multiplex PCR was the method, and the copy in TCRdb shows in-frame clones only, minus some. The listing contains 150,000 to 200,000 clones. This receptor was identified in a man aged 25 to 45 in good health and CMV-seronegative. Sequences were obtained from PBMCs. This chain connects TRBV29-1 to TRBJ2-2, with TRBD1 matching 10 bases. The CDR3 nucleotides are TGCAGCGTTGAATGGGGACAGGGGACCGGGGAGCTGTTTTTT. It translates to CSVEWGQGTGELFF.